This TCR beta chain was retrieved from a study of cytomegalovirus exposure and HLA in healthy donors. The V segment lost 4 bases and the J segment 0 bases; nucleotides outside the gene matches: 4. The CDR3 consists of 16 residues. Germline V gene data show CDR1 as SGDLS and CDR2 as YYNGEE. PCR involved 60 Vbeta and 13 Jbeta primers. Profiling relied on immunoSEQ multiplex PCR, and the TCRdb table lists in-frame clones only, not all of them. The table shows 100,000 to 150,000 clones, with approximately 80% occurring only once. Study results and limitations: A later analysis found that most CMV-associated TCR beta chains appeared HLA-restricted. Presence/absence analysis assumed near-uniform sequencing depth across donors. In a later analysis, DRB1 alleles had the most associated TCRs; HLA-C alleles the fewest.

As regards this clone: Its antigen remains unknown.

The chain is built from TRBV9 and TRBJ2-1; 10 nucleotides match TRBD2. The sample comprised PBMCs. This TCR came from a man aged 25-45 years in good health and CMV-seropositive. The CDR3 loop reads CASSPGLADSYNEQFF. The CDR3 DNA sequence: TGTGCCAGCAGCCCTGGACTAGCGGACTCCTACAATGAGCAGTTCTTC.